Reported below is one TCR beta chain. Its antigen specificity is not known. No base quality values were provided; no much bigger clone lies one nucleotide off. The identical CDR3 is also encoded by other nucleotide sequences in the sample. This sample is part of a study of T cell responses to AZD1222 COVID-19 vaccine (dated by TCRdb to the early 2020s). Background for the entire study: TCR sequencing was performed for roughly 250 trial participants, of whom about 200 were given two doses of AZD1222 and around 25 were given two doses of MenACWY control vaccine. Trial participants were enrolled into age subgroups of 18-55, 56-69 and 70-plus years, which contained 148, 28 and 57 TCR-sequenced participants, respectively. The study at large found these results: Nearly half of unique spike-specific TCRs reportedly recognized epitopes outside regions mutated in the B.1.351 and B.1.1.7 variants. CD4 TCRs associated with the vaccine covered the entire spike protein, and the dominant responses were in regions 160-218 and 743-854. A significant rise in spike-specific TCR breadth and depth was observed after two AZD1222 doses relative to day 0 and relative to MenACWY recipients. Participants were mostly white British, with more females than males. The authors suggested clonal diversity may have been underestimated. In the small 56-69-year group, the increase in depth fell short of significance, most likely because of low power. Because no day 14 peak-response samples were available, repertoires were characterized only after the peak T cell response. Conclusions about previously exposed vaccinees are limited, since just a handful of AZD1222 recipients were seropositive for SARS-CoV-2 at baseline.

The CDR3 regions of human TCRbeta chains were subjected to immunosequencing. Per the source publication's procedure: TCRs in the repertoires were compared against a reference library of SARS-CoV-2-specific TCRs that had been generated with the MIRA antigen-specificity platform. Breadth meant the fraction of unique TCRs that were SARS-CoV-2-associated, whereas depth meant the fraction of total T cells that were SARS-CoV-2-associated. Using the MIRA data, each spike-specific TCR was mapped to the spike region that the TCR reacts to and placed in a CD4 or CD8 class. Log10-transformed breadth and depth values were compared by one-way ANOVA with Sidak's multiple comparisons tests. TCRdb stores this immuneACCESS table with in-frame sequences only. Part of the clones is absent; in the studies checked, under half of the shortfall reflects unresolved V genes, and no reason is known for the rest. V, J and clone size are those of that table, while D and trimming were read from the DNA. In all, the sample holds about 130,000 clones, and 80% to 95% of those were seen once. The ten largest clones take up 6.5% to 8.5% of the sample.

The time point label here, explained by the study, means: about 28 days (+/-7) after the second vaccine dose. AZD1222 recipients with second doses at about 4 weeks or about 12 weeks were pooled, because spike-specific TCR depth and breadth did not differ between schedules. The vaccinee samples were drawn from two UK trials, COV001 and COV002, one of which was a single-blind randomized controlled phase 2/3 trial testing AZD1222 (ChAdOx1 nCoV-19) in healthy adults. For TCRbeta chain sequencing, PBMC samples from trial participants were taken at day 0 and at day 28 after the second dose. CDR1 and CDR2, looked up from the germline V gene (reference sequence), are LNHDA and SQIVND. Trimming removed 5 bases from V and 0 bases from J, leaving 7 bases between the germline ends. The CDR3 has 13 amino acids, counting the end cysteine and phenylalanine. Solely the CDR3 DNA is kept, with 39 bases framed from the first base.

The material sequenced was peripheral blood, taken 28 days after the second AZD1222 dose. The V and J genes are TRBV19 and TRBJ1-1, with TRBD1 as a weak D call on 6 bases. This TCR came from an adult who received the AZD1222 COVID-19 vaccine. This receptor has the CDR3 CASSGTLNTEAFF. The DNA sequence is TGTGCCAGTAGTGGGACACTGAACACTGAAGCTTTCTTT.